This section outlines one TCR beta chain sequence together with its context. Its antigen is currently unknown. These data belong to a study of STAT5B mutations in CD4+ large granular lymphocyte leukemia. Notes on the study in general: Approximately 25% of private leukemic clonotypes occurred rarely in other patients' non-leukemic repertoires.

Profiled with immunoSEQ multiplex PCR; TCRdb holds only in-frame clones, not every one. The table shows about 33,000 clones, with 75% to 85% occurring only once. After removal of 4 bases from V and 11 bases from J, the junction contained 16 bases not matched to a gene. This CDR3 comprises 16 residues. Germline V gives CDR1 SGHKS, CDR2 YYEKEE (reference sequence). This chain uses TRBV5-5 with TRBJ2-5, with TRBD1 identical over 11 bases. The origin of this receptor is a human donor in good health. Sequences were obtained from CD4+ T cells from blood buffy coats. The CDR3 nucleotides are TGTGCCAGCAGCGTCGGACAGGGGGCCTCCACCTTGCAGCAGTACTTC. Translation: CASSVGQGASTLQQYF.